This passage covers 19 T cell receptor beta chains from one sample sequenced in a study of OX40 agonist ivuxolimab in advanced cancers. The receptor library was made with the immunoSEQ multiplex PCR assay. Imported from immuneACCESS, the table was reduced by TCRdb to in-frame sequences with V and J called. These copies leave out some clones; in studies compared against another copy, an unresolved V gene accounts for under half, and the cause of the remainder is not known. This sample comprises approximately 75,000 clones, about nine tenths of them detected only once. The top ten clones comprise 0.3% to 0.4% of the sample. Sequences were derived from CD4+ or CD8+ T cells sorted from blood, sampled in a trial of the OX40 agonist ivuxolimab. The receptors derive from an adult with an advanced solid tumor such as melanoma, head and neck, liver or kidney cancer.

The CDR3 coding sequence is TGCAGCGTTGAGTCGCATCAAGAGACCCAGTACTTC. Translating gives CSVESHQETQYF. J is TRBJ2-5 and V is TRBV29-1; D not certain. The CDR3 loop spans 12 amino acids. Trimming left V 3 bases short and J 2 bases short, with 7 bases between. Germline lookup yields CDR1 SQVTM and CDR2 ANQGSEA.

The V call is TRBV6-6, the J call TRBJ1-5; D remains unclear. Trimming removed 2 bases at V and 2 bases at J, with 10 bases between. Germline values: CDR1 MNHNY, CDR2 SVGAGI (reference sequence). CDR3 size: 15 residues. CDR3 coding DNA: TGTGCCAGCAGTTACATGGGCGTAGGCAATCAGCCCCAGCATTTT. Translating gives CASSYMGVGNQPQHF.

This chain links TRBV7-2 with TRBJ2-5; no clear D gene. Germline loops: CDR1 SGHTA, CDR2 FQGNSA. V lost 5 bases and J lost 4, with 14 bases in between. The CDR3 contains 14 residues. The CDR3 DNA reads TGTGCCAGCAGCCCGAACTCCCAGCGAGAGACCCAGTACTTC. This gives the protein CASSPNSQRETQYF.

The chain combines TRBV7-2 with TRBJ2-7; no clear D gene. Germline V gene data show CDR1 as SGHTA and CDR2 as FQGNSA. V was clipped by 1 base and J by 3 bases, with 19 bases between them. This CDR3 has 17 amino acids. The CDR3 region is CASSLVSGSHAFYEQYF. The CDR3 DNA reads as TGTGCCAGCAGCTTAGTCTCAGGCTCTCACGCCTTCTACGAGCAGTACTTC.

The V call is TRBV7-2, the J call TRBJ1-2; TRBD1 matches 11 bases. CDR3 size: 14 residues. V dropped 5 bases and J dropped 7; count of bases not matched to a gene: 6. CDR1 and CDR2 from the germline V gene are SGHTA and FQGNSA. The CDR3 here is CASSGGQGVGGYTF. CDR3 DNA sequence: TGTGCCAGCAGCGGGGGACAGGGGGTAGGTGGCTACACCTTC.

The V gene is TRBV10-3, the J gene TRBJ2-2, with D perhaps given as TRBD1 or TRBD2 (5 bases each). The CDR3 extends over 12 amino acids. V shed 4 bases and J shed 5 bases, with 5 bases lying between them. CDR1 is ENHRY and CDR2 is SYGVKD in the germline V gene. The CDR3 DNA follows: TGTGCCATCAGTGGGGGGACCGGGGAGCTGTTTTTT. This translates into CAISGGTGELFF.

The chain carries TRBV18 and TRBJ2-7, with 7 bases aligning to TRBD2. The germline V gene encodes CDR1 KGHSH and CDR2 LQKENI. V gave up 4 bases and J gave up 0 bases; unmatched junction bases: 12. The CDR3 is made up of 17 amino acids. CDR3 loop: CASSLGGSSAYSYEQYF. CDR3 DNA: TGTGCCAGCTCACTGGGGGGGTCTAGCGCCTACTCCTACGAGCAGTACTTC.

This clone was detected a few times. V usage is TRBV19 and J usage is TRBJ1-2; the D is unclear. Germline loops: CDR1 LNHDA, CDR2 SQIVND (reference sequence). This CDR3 region has 14 residues. Trimming removed 3 bases at V and 3 bases at J, with 11 bases between. The CDR3 region has the DNA TGTGCCAGTAGTATGAGGGCGTCTGACTATGGCTACACCTTC. Its protein product is CASSMRASDYGYTF. The entire variable domain, with the rest obtained from reference TRBV19 and TRBJ1-2, is as follows: DGGITQSPKYLFRKEGQNVTLSCEQNLNHDAMYWYRQDPGQGLRLIYYSQIVNDFQKGDIAEGYSVSREKKESFPLTVTSAQKNPTAFYLCASSMRASDYGYTFGSGTRLTVV.

V is TRBV18 and J is TRBJ1-6, with 8 bases matching TRBD1. V shed 0 bases, J shed 3 bases, and the junction held 4 bases outside the gene matches. CDR1 is KGHSH, CDR2 LQKENI, per germline. CDR3 length: 17 amino acids. The chain's CDR3 is CASSPPTGGLYNSPLHF. The CDR3, as DNA: TGTGCCAGCTCACCACCTACAGGGGGTCTCTATAATTCACCCCTCCACTTT.

The chain has TRBV19 and TRBJ2-1; 10 bases line up with TRBD1. Per germline, CDR1 LNHDA and CDR2 SQIVND (reference sequence). V lost 5 bases to trimming and J lost 9 bases; unmatched junction nucleotides: 13. The CDR3 spans 16 residues. The CDR3 DNA is TGTGCCAGTAGTGTTTCCCGGGACAGGGGATTCGGTGAGCAGTTCTTC. It yields the protein CASSVSRDRGFGEQFF.

J is TRBJ2-7 and V is TRBV5-4; maybe TRBD2 (6 bases). CDR1 is SGHNT, CDR2 YYREEE, per germline (reference sequence). Trimming shortened V by 4 bases and J by 3 bases, and 14 bases separated the two germline ends. The CDR3 has 14 residues. Written as DNA, the CDR3 is TGTGCCAGCAGCCACGGGAGTGGGGTCTACGAGCAGTACTTC. Amino acid sequence: CASSHGSGVYEQYF.

The chain carries TRBV20-1 and TRBJ1-1, with D unresolved. The ends were cut back, 6 bases at V and 11 bases at J, with 16 bases in the middle. CDR1 and CDR2 (germline): DFQATT, SNEGSKA (reference sequence). This CDR3 contains 11 residues. CDR3 sequence reads: CSAPSQPAAFF. In DNA, the CDR3 is TGCAGTGCCCCCTCCCAACCTGCGGCTTTCTTT.

The gene calls are TRBV28 and TRBJ1-5; D remains unclear. This CDR3 comprises 15 residues. Trimming shortened V by 2 bases and J by 3 bases, and 11 bases separated the two germline ends. Germline V CDR1 and CDR2: MDHEN, SYDVKM. Written as DNA, the CDR3 is TGTGCCAGCAGTTTACACGGACGGATCAATCAGCCCCAGCATTTT. Translating gives CASSLHGRINQPQHF.

Points on this clone: The junction departs from the called germline gene at one end, perhaps through a read error. This sequence joins TRBV6-6 and TRBJ2-7, with TRBD1 matching 9 bases. Germline CDR1 MNHNY, CDR2 SVGAGI (reference sequence). The CDR3 is made up of 12 amino acids. In DNA, the CDR3 is TGCGCCGTAGGACAGGGGCTACGGGAGCAGTACTTC. Protein product: CAVGQGLREQYF.

The J gene is TRBJ1-2, the V gene TRBV6-5; 8 bases agree with TRBD1. Trimming took 6 bases from V and 4 from J; bases not matched to a gene: 4. The CDR3 extends over 13 amino acids. CDR1 is MNHEY, CDR2 SVGAGI, per germline. CDR3 sequence (DNA): TGTGCCAGCAGGAGAGGACAGGGCTATGGCTACACCTTC. Translating gives CASRRGQGYGYTF.

In nucleotides, the CDR3 is TGTGCCAGCAGTGAGGGACGCACTGAAGCTTTCTTT. Amino acid sequence: CASSEGRTEAFF. The chain couples TRBV2 to TRBJ1-1, with D possibly TRBD1 on 5 matching bases. Trimming left V 3 bases short and J 4 bases short, with 6 bases between. CDR3 length: 12 amino acids. Germline CDR1 reads SNHLY; CDR2 reads FYNNEI. The entire variable domain, with the rest obtained from reference TRBV2 and TRBJ1-1, is as follows: EPEVTQTPSHQVTQMGQEVILRCVPISNHLYFYWYRQILGQKVEFLVSFYNNEISEKSEIFDDQFSVERPDGSNFTLKIRSTKLEDSAMYFCASSEGRTEAFFGQGTRLTVV.

The chain recombines TRBV9 with TRBJ1-2; 7 bases are a match to TRBD1. Germline V gene sequence: CDR1 SGDLS, CDR2 YYNGEE. The CDR3 sequence is 15 residues long. Trimming removed 0 bases from V and 3 bases from J; junction bases left unmatched: 5. The CDR3 sequence: CASSVGVGGYYGYTF. The CDR3, as DNA: TGTGCCAGCAGCGTAGGCGTAGGGGGCTACTATGGCTACACCTTC.

This rearrangement joins TRBV18 to TRBJ2-3; D call uncertain. V dropped 3 bases and J dropped 4 bases, with 11 bases sitting between them. Germline CDR1 KGHSH, CDR2 LQKENI. The CDR3 contains 14 residues. The CDR3 nucleotides read TGTGCCAGCTCACCTCCGTCTTTAGCAGATACGCAGTATTTT. Residues: CASSPPSLADTQYF. Drawing the rest from reference TRBV18 and TRBJ2-3, the complete variable domain is NAGVMQNPRHLVRRRGQEARLRCSPMKGHSHVYWYRQLPEEGLKFMVYLQKENIIDESGMPKERFSAEFPKEGPSILRIQQVVRGDSAAYFCASSPPSLADTQYFGPGTRLTVL.

The chain combines TRBV6-5 with TRBJ1-1, with D possibly matching TRBD1 (6 bases). This CDR3 region has 13 residues. The germline V gene has CDR1 MNHEY and CDR2 SVGAGI. V was clipped by 4 bases and J by 4 bases, with 10 bases between them. The CDR3 coding sequence is TGTGCCAGCAGTTCGCGGACAGCCACTGAAGCTTTCTTT. It yields the protein CASSSRTATEAFF.